One and the same sample provided the 28 T cell receptor beta chains below, sequenced in a study of blood T cell repertoires in COVID-19. The table came from immunoSEQ multiplex PCR; TCRdb's copy has only in-frame clones and leaves some out. The sample records about 160,000 clones, approximately 86% being singletons. Sequencing was performed on PBMCs or T cells enriched from blood (not recorded which). The receptors were sampled from a woman aged 40 to 50 who had been exposed to COVID-19.

The chain is built from TRBV9 and TRBJ1-5; 9 nucleotides line up with TRBD1. Germline CDR1 SGDLS, CDR2 YYNGEE. V lost 0 bases to trimming and J lost 8 bases; unmatched junction nucleotides: 6. This CDR3 has 15 amino acids. The DNA of the CDR3 is TGTGCCAGCAGCGTAGATGGGACAGGGTTGGAGCCCCAGCATTTT. It translates to CASSVDGTGLEPQHF. Combining the CDR3 with reference TRBV9 and TRBJ1-5 gives the whole variable domain DSGVTQTPKHLITATGQRVTLRCSPRSGDLSVYWYQQSLDQGLQFLIQYYNGEERAKGNILERFSAQQFPDLHSELNLSSLELGDSALYFCASSVDGTGLEPQHFGDGTRLSIL.

The V and J genes are TRBV5-1 and TRBJ2-2; 9 positions agree with TRBD1. The CDR3 runs to 15 residues. Germline V gene sequence: CDR1 SGHRS, CDR2 YFSETQ. Trimming removed 4 bases from V and 3 bases from J; junction bases left unmatched: 4. The DNA for the CDR3 is TGCGCCAGCAGCAGGGACAGGGTGGACACCGGGGAGCTGTTTTTT. It is translated as CASSRDRVDTGELFF.

This chain connects TRBV5-1 to TRBJ1-1; the match to TRBD1 covers 8 bases. CDR3 length equals 17 residues. Germline V gives CDR1 SGHRS, CDR2 YFSETQ. The J segment lost 3 bases and the V segment lost 0 bases, leaving 10 bases of the junction unmatched. CDR3 amino acids: CASSLEGTGDRDTEAFF. Here the CDR3 DNA reads TGCGCCAGCAGCTTGGAGGGGACAGGCGATAGGGACACTGAAGCTTTCTTT.

V gene TRBV30 combines with J gene TRBJ2-7, with 7 bases that match TRBD2. Germline loops: CDR1 GTSNPN, CDR2 SVGIG (reference sequence). V dropped 8 bases and J dropped 1; count of bases not matched to a gene: 8. The CDR3 runs to 13 residues. The CDR3 loop reads CARKRGPSYEQYF. The CDR3 DNA follows: TGTGCCCGTAAGCGGGGACCTTCCTACGAGCAGTACTTC.

This clone has more than one count but fewer than ten. The CDR3 protein is CASSLSASGGRDTQYF. CDR3 DNA sequence: TGTGCCAGCAGCTTATCGGCTAGCGGGGGGAGAGATACGCAGTATTTT. The chain links TRBV11-2 to TRBJ2-3, with 11 bases aligning to TRBD2. J was trimmed by 5 bases and V by 2 bases; bases with no gene match: 6. This CDR3 contains 16 residues. Germline V CDR1 and CDR2: SGHAT, FQNNGV.

The chain has TRBV29-1 and TRBJ1-2; D is perhaps TRBD1 (5 bases). The CDR3 runs to 12 residues. Germline CDR1 and CDR2: SQVTM and ANQGSEA. V lost 0 bases, J lost 8 bases, and 10 bases lay in between. The CDR3 loop is CSVEDRGEGYTF. DNA for the CDR3: TGCAGCGTTGAAGATCGGGGGGAGGGCTACACCTTC.

J is TRBJ1-4 and V is TRBV29-1, with 9 bases matching TRBD1. The germline V gene encodes CDR1 SQVTM and CDR2 ANQGSEA. Losses at the gene ends were 4 bases for V and 6 bases for J; bases not matched to a gene: 9. This CDR3 comprises 15 residues. The CDR3 reads CSVAGAQGADEKLFF. Here the CDR3 DNA reads TGCAGCGTTGCGGGAGCACAGGGGGCGGATGAAAAACTGTTTTTT.

CDR3 DNA sequence: TGTGCCATCAGGGAACAGGCTGGCGACGAGCAGTACTTC. This sequence encodes CAIREQAGDEQYF. The genes are TRBV10-3 and TRBJ2-7, with a tentative D call TRBD1 (5 bases). The CDR3 totals 13 residues. The V end was cut by 6 bases, the J end by 5 bases, with 14 bases between. CDR1 is ENHRY and CDR2 is SYGVKD in the germline V gene.

The rearrangement uses TRBV15 and TRBJ1-5, with 7 bases fitting TRBD1. The CDR3 has 15 residues. From germline, CDR1 is LNHNV and CDR2 YYDKDF (reference sequence). The J segment lost 11 bases and the V segment lost 4 bases, leaving 14 bases of the junction unmatched. The CDR3 bases are TGTGCCACCAGCAAACGGGACAGCTCGATACGGGCCCAGCATTTT. As protein: CATSKRDSSIRAQHF.

V gene TRBV5-4 combines with J gene TRBJ2-2, with D perhaps matching TRBD2 (5 bases). The CDR3 consists of 17 residues. Germline V gene sequence: CDR1 SGHNT, CDR2 YYREEE (reference sequence). Trimming stripped 4 bases from V and 5 bases from J, with 21 bases between. CDR3 bases: TGTGCCAGCAGCCAACCCCCCCCAGGAGGTAATACCGGGGAGCTGTTTTTT. Translating gives CASSQPPPGGNTGELFF.

This chain connects TRBV9 to TRBJ2-1; 7 positions match TRBD2. This CDR3 region has 16 residues. V trimming: 3 bases; J trimming: 0 bases; junction bases outside the gene matches: 6. Germline loops: CDR1 SGDLS, CDR2 YYNGEE. The CDR3 loop is CASSGERGSSYNEQFF. The DNA for the CDR3 is TGTGCCAGCAGCGGGGAGCGGGGAAGCTCCTACAATGAGCAGTTCTTC.

The chain links TRBV5-4 to TRBJ1-2, with 7 nucleotides matching TRBD1. Looked up from germline, CDR1 is SGHNT and CDR2 is YYREEE (reference sequence). The V and J ends lost 5 bases and 8 bases, in that order; junction bases with no gene match: 12. The CDR3 sequence is 14 residues long. In DNA, the CDR3 is TGTGCCAGCAGGCTTAGTGGGGAAGGGGGCGGCTACACCTTC. Amino acids: CASRLSGEGGGYTF.

This CDR3 reads CASSFLAGGREQYF. The CDR3 DNA sequence: TGTGCCAGCAGCTTCCTAGCGGGAGGCAGAGAGCAGTACTTC. This chain connects TRBV7-2 to TRBJ2-7; 11 bases are shared with TRBD2. V trimming: 3 bases; J trimming: 7 bases; junction bases outside the gene matches: 5. CDR1 SGHTA and CDR2 FQGNSA come from the germline V gene. The CDR3 runs to 14 residues.

This clone was counted a single time. The chain joins TRBV7-9 to TRBJ1-3; D might be TRBD1 (5 bases). Germline CDR1 reads SEHNR; CDR2 reads FQNEAQ (reference sequence). Trimming cost V 5 bases and J 0 bases, with 11 bases left between them. CDR3 length: 15 amino acids. CDR3 DNA: TGTGCCAGCAGCACTCCGACAGTCTCTGGAAACACCATATATTTT. Amino acid sequence: CASSTPTVSGNTIYF.

Written as DNA, the CDR3 is TGTGCCAGCAGAAAAGAACAGGGTCTCAATGAGCAGTTCTTC. Amino acid sequence: CASRKEQGLNEQFF. This chain connects TRBV28 to TRBJ2-1; weak D call: TRBD1 (6 bases). The CDR3 covers 14 residues. Trimming removed 6 bases from V and 6 bases from J, with 15 bases in between. CDR1 MDHEN and CDR2 SYDVKM come from the germline V gene.

This clone was detected once. The rearrangement links TRBV9 to TRBJ1-2; D gene unclear. The length of the CDR3 is 13 residues. CDR1 is SGDLS and CDR2 is YYNGEE in the germline V gene. V gave up 4 bases and J gave up 4 bases, with 11 bases separating them. CDR3 DNA: TGTGCCAGCAGCCCCGGAGGCCGCTATGGCTACACCTTC. Its translation: CASSPGGRYGYTF.

The V and J genes are TRBV7-2 and TRBJ2-3; 9 positions match TRBD2. With 1 base clipped from V and 3 bases from J, the junction kept 5 bases outside the gene matches. Germline V gene data show CDR1 as SGHTA and CDR2 as FQGNSA. This CDR3 region has 16 residues. CDR3 sequence (DNA): TGTGCCAGCAGCTTAGGTGCGGGAGGGCCAACAGATACGCAGTATTTT. Its protein is CASSLGAGGPTDTQYF.

V gene TRBV4-1 combines with J gene TRBJ1-1; TRBD1 agrees at 8 bases. The CDR3 length is 15 residues. Trimming removed 3 bases from V and 4 bases from J; junction bases left unmatched: 7. Germline CDR1 reads MGHRA; CDR2 reads YSYEKL. The DNA for the CDR3 is TGCGCCAGCAGCCAGCCCACAGGGGGGAGCACTGAAGCTTTCTTT. Encoded protein: CASSQPTGGSTEAFF.

The chain links TRBV6-4 to TRBJ1-6, with 9 bases that match TRBD1. Trimming at V came to 2 bases and at J to 7 bases, leaving 3 bases not matched to a gene. This CDR3 has 15 residues. Germline CDR1 and CDR2: MRHNA and SNTAGT. CDR3: CASSDGDRVNSPLHF. The CDR3, as DNA: TGTGCCAGCAGTGACGGGGACAGGGTGAATTCACCCCTCCACTTT.

The chain carries TRBV7-9 and TRBJ2-1; D gene uncertain. The germline V gene has CDR1 SEHNR and CDR2 FQNEAQ (reference sequence). Trimming took off 4 bases at V and 4 bases at J, with 23 bases between the two ends. CDR3 size: 18 residues. In nucleotides, the CDR3 is TGTGCCAGCAGCTATTTGTATCACGGTGTACCCCCTTACAATGAGCAGTTCTTC. This translates into CASSYLYHGVPPYNEQFF.

The chain has TRBV5-5 and TRBJ1-6; maybe TRBD1 (5 bases). V lost 4 bases to trimming and J lost 8 bases, with 10 bases between them. This CDR3 is built from 13 residues. The germline CDR1 and CDR2 sequences are SGHKS and YYEKEE (reference sequence). The DNA of the CDR3 is TGTGCCAGCAGCCTGACCAGGGATTCACCCCTCCACTTT. Encoded protein: CASSLTRDSPLHF.

This clone has just a few counts. The rearrangement joins TRBV18 to TRBJ2-2; 9 nucleotides agree with TRBD2. CDR3 size: 16 residues. CDR1 and CDR2 from the germline V gene are KGHSH and LQKENI. Trimming removed 5 bases from V and 0 bases from J; junction bases left unmatched: 4. As DNA, the CDR3 is TGTGCCAGCTCAGAACTAGCGGGTTCGAACACCGGGGAGCTGTTTTTT. Encoded protein: CASSELAGSNTGELFF.

V usage is TRBV7-2 and J usage is TRBJ1-2, with 7 positions matching TRBD1. V gave up 5 bases and J gave up 8 bases; unmatched junction bases: 8. Germline CDR1 reads SGHTA; CDR2 reads FQGNSA. This CDR3 is built from 13 residues. The CDR3 DNA reads TGTGCCAGCAGCCGCGACAGGGCAGGCGGCTACACCTTC. Its translation: CASSRDRAGGYTF. Combining the CDR3 with reference TRBV7-2 and TRBJ1-2 gives the whole variable domain GAGVSQSPSNKVTEKGKDVELRCDPISGHTALYWYRQSLGQGLEFLIYFQGNSAPDKSGLPSDRFSAERTGGSVSTLTIQRTQQEDSAVYLCASSRDRAGGYTFGSGTRLTVV.

V is TRBV6-5 and J is TRBJ1-3, with TRBD1 identical over 7 bases. This CDR3 has 15 amino acids. CDR1 and CDR2 from the germline V gene are MNHEY and SVGAGI. V dropped 8 bases and J dropped 0; count of bases not matched to a gene: 7. For the CDR3, the DNA is TGTGCCAGCTTACAGGGGACTAGCTCTGGAAACACCATATATTTT. Protein sequence: CASLQGTSSGNTIYF.

This clone was picked up one time. The CDR3 nucleotides read TGTGCCAGCTCACCACAAACGGAGTACAATGAGCAGTTCTTC. Translated: CASSPQTEYNEQFF. The V call is TRBV18, the J call TRBJ2-1; D is unclear. The CDR3 extends over 14 amino acids. V was trimmed by 1 base and J by 4 bases, leaving 8 bases between them. Germline assignment: CDR1 KGHSH and CDR2 LQKENI.

This clone showed up just once. This chain uses TRBV6-4 with TRBJ2-3, with TRBD2 as a possible D gene (7 bases). CDR1 and CDR2 (germline): MRHNA, SNTAGT. The V end lost 7 bases, the J end lost 4 bases, and 15 bases lay between the germline ends. This CDR3 spans 14 amino acids. The CDR3 sequence: CASKGEGGPDTQYF. The CDR3 nucleotides read TGTGCCAGCAAGGGGGAGGGGGGCCCAGATACGCAGTATTTT.

This chain links TRBV6-5 with TRBJ2-7, with D perhaps matching TRBD2 (5 bases). CDR3 size: 15 residues. Germline V gene sequence: CDR1 MNHEY, CDR2 SVGAGI. V lost 6 bases and J lost 0, with 15 bases in between. The CDR3 loop is CASRPDSYSSYEQYF. The CDR3 DNA is TGTGCCAGCAGGCCGGACTCGTATAGCTCCTACGAGCAGTACTTC.

This clone was found a few times. The V gene is TRBV18, the J gene TRBJ2-7; D not resolved. V lost 6 bases and J lost 1, with 7 bases in between. CDR1 is KGHSH and CDR2 is LQKENI in the germline V gene. The length of the CDR3 is 12 residues. In DNA form, the CDR3 reads TGTGCCAGCTCCCGCGAATCCTACGAGCAGTACTTC. This codes for CASSRESYEQYF.